This T cell receptor (beta chain) was captured by sequencing in a study of blood T cell repertoires in COVID-19. Study-wide background: Samples of COVID-19 (acute and convalescent) were obtained from the United States, Italy and Spain. From T cells, B-cell-depleted T cells, or PBMCs came the material, which was cDNA or gDNA.

V was pared by 1 base and J by 6 bases, with 14 bases between. Germline V gene sequence: CDR1 SGHRS, CDR2 YFSETQ. The CDR3 has 15 amino acids. This clone was observed a few times. Authors' analysis steps: Using reference gene primer amplification, nucleated cell counts were estimated. The repertoire was sequenced with immunoSEQ multiplex PCR; TCRdb's copy has only in-frame clones and lacks some. Clonal size and the V and J genes are those of that table, whereas D and trimming came from the DNA. The data hold around 200,000 clones, with 80% to 85% observed a single time. Sample: peripheral blood. J is TRBJ1-3 and V is TRBV5-1; TRBD1 might be the D (5 bases). The clonotype was recovered from a human donor with acute or convalescent COVID-19. The donor label of this sample is uncertain. CDR3: CASSLYGAPENTIYF. As DNA, the CDR3 is TGCGCCAGCAGCTTGTATGGGGCCCCAGAAAACACCATATATTTT.